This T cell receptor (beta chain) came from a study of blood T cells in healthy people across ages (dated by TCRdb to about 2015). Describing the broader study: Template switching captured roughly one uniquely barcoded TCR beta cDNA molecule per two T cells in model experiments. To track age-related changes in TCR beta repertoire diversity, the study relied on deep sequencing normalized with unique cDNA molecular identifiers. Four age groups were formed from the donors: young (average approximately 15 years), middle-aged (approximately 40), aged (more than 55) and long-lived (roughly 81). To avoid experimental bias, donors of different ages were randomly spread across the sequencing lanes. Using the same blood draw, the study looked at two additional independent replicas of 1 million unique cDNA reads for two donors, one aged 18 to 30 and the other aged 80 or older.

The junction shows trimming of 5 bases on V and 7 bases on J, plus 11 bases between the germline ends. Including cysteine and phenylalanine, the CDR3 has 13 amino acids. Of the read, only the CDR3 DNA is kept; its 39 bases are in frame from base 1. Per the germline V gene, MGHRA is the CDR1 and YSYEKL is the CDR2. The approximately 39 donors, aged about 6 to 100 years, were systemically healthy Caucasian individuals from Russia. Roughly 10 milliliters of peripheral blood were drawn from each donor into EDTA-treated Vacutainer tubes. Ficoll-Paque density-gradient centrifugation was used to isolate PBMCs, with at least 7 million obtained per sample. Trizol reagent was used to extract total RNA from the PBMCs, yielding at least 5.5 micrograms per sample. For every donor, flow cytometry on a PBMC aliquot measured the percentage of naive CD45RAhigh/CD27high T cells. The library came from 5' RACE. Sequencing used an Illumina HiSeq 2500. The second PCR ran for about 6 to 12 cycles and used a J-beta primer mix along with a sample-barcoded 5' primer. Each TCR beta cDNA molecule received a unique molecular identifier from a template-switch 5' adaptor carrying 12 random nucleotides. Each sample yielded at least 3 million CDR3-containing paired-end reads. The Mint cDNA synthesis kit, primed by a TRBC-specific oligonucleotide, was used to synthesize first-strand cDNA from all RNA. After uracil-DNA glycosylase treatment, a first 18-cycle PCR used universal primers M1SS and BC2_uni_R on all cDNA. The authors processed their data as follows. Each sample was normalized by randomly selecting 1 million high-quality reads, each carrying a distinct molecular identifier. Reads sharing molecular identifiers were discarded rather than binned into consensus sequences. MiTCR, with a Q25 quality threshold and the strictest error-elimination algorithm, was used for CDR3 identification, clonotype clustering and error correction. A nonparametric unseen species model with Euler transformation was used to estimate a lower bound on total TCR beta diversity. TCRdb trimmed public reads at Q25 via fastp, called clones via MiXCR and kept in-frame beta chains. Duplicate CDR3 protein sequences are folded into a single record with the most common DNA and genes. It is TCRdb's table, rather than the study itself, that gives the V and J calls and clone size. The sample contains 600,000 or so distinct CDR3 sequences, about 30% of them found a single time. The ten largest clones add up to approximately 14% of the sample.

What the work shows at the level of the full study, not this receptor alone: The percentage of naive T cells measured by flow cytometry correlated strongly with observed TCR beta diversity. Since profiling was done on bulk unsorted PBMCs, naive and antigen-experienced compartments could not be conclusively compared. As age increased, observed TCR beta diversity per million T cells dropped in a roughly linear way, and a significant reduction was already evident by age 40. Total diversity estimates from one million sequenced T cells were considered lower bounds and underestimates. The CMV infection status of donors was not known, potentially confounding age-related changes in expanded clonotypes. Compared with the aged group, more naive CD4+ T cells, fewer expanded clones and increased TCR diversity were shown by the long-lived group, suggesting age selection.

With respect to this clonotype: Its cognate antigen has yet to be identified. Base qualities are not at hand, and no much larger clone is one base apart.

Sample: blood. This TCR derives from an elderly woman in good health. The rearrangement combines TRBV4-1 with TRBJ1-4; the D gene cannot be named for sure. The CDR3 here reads CASSSQDVEKLFF. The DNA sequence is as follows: TGCGCCAGCAGCTCCCAGGACGTTGAAAAACTGTTTTTT.